The 3 T cell receptor beta chains presented below share a single source sample, sequenced in a study of blood T cell repertoires in COVID-19. Repertoires were generated with immunoSEQ multiplex PCR, while TCRdb's copy carries only in-frame clones and drops some. The sample lists around 390,000 clones, around nine tenths occurring once. The source material was PBMCs or T cells enriched from blood (not recorded which). Receptors originate from a woman in her 50s who had recovered from COVID-19.

The chain joins TRBV4-1 to TRBJ1-1, with a possible D match to TRBD1 (5 bases). CDR1 and CDR2 (germline): MGHRA, YSYEKL. CDR3 size: 14 residues. V was trimmed by 1 base and J by 8 bases, leaving 14 bases between them. DNA of the CDR3: TGCGCCAGCAGCCAAGCGACAGCAATTAGGGAAGCTTTCTTT. It yields the protein CASSQATAIREAFF.

The rearrangement links TRBV4-1 to TRBJ1-1, with a possible D match to TRBD1 (5 bases). The V gene lost 0 bases and the J gene lost 3 bases, with 11 bases spanning the gap. Germline V gives CDR1 MGHRA, CDR2 YSYEKL. The CDR3 loop spans 15 amino acids. The chain's CDR3 is CASSQEEGRDTEAFF. The CDR3 bases are TGCGCCAGCAGCCAAGAGGAAGGCAGGGACACTGAAGCTTTCTTT.

The chain combines TRBV6-4 with TRBJ2-5, with D unclear. V lost 0 bases and J lost 5, with 7 bases in between. Per germline, CDR1 MRHNA and CDR2 SNTAGT. The CDR3 contains 13 residues. The CDR3 spells CASSDSNAETQYF. The CDR3 DNA follows: TGTGCCAGCAGTGACTCGAACGCGGAGACCCAGTACTTC.